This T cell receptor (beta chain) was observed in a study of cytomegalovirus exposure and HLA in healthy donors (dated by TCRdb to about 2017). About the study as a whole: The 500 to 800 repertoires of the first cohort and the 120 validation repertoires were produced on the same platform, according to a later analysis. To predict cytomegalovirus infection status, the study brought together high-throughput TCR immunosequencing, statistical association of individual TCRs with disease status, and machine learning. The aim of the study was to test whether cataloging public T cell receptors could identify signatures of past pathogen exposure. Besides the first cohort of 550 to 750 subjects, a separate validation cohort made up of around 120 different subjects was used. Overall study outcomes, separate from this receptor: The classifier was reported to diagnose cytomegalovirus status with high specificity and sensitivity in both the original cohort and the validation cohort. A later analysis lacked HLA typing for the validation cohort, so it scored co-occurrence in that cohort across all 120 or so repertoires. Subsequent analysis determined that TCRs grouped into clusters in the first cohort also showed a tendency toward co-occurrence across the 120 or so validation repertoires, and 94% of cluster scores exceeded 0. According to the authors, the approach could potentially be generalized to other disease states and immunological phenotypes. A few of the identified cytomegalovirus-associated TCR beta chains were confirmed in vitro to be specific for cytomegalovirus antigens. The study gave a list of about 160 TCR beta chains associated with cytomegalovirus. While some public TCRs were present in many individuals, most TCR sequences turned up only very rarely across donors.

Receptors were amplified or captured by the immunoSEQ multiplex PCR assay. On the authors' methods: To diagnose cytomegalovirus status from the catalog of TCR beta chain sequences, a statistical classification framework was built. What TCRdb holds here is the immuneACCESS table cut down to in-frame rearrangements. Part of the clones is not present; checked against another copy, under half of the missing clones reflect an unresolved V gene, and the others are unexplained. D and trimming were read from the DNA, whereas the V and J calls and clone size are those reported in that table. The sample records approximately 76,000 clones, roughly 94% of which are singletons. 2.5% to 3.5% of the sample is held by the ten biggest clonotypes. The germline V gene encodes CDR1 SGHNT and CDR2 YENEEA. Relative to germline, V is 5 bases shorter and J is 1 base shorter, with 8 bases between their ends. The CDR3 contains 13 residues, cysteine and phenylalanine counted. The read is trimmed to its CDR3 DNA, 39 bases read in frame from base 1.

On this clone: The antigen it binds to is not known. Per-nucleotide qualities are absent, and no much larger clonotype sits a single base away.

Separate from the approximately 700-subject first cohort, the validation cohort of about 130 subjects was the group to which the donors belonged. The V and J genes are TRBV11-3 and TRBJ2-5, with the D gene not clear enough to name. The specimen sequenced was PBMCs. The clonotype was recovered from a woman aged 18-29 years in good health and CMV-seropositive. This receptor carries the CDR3 CASSPNFQETQYF. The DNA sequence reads TGTGCCAGCAGCCCTAACTTCCAAGAGACCCAGTACTTC. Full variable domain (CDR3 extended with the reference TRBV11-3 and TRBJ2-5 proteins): EAGVVQSPRYKIIEKKQPVAFWCNPISGHNTLYWYLQNLGQGPELLIRYENEEAVDDSQLPKDRFSAERLKGVDSTLKIQPAELGDSAVYLCASSPNFQETQYFGPGTRLLVL.